The 7 T cell receptor beta chains below come from one sample, sequenced in a study of CD8+CD57+ T cells in acquired aplastic anemia. Patients chosen for sequencing had CD8+CD57+ cells that had expanded, as shown by flow cytometry. Genomic DNA served as template for TCR beta VDJ and CDR3 profiling. TCRdb fed the reads into MiXCR, producing one record per CDR3 protein. The table shows some 200,000 distinct CDR3 sequences, with less than 50% occurring only once. Input material: sorted CD4+, CD8+, or CD8+CD57+ T cells (not recorded which) from PBMCs. These receptors were collected from a human donor with aplastic anemia.

The chain couples TRBV2 to TRBJ1-2, with D perhaps matching TRBD1 (5 bases). Trimming pared 4 bases from V and 2 bases from J, leaving 14 bases between. The length of the CDR3 is 15 residues. Germline V CDR1 and CDR2: SNHLY, FYNNEI. The CDR3 DNA is TGTGCCAGCAGTGCCCAGCGGGGGAGCAACTATGGCTACACCTTC. Translated: CASSAQRGSNYGYTF.

J is TRBJ1-6 and V is TRBV20-1; 8 nucleotides align to TRBD1. This CDR3 is 16 amino acids long. Germline values: CDR1 DFQATT, CDR2 SNEGSKA (reference sequence). With V trimmed by 5 bases and J by 0 bases, 6 bases remained unmatched. CDR3 region: CSAQRQGSSYNSPLHF. In DNA, the CDR3 is TGCAGTGCTCAACGACAGGGGAGCTCCTATAATTCACCCCTCCACTTT.

This clonotype appeared many times. An end of the junction differs from the germline gene, which may be a read error. V and J are TRBV6-2 or TRBV6-3 and TRBJ1-2; 10 nucleotides align to TRBD1. The CDR3 has 18 amino acids. Germline lookup yields CDR1 MNHEY and CDR2 SVGEGT. CDR3 loop: CASGYVVGRGTGVDGYTF. The CDR3 bases are TGTGCCAGCGGTTACGTTGTTGGTCGCGGGACAGGGGTGGACGGCTACACCTTC.

The J gene is TRBJ2-7, the V gene TRBV7-2; D may be TRBD1 (6 bases). This CDR3 spans 14 amino acids. Trimming shortened V by 5 bases and J by 7 bases, and 18 bases separated the two germline ends. Germline V gene sequence: CDR1 SGHTA, CDR2 FQGNSA. This CDR3 reads CASSEDRNTGEQYF. As DNA, the CDR3 is TGTGCCAGCAGCGAGGACAGAAACACCGGGGAGCAGTACTTC. The full variable domain, with the rest looked up from reference TRBV7-2 and TRBJ2-7, is GAGVSQSPSNKVTEKGKDVELRCDPISGHTALYWYRQSLGQGLEFLIYFQGNSAPDKSGLPSDRFSAERTGGSVSTLTIQRTQQEDSAVYLCASSEDRNTGEQYFGPGTRLTVT.

The chain couples TRBV24-1 to TRBJ1-5; possibly TRBD1 for D (5 bases). The CDR3 runs to 13 residues. Between the trimmed V and J ends, which lost 4 bases and 4 bases, there was a span of 7 bases. Looked up from germline, CDR1 is KGHDR and CDR2 is SFDVKD. In DNA, the CDR3 is TGTGCCACCAGTGAGGGGGGGAATCAGCCCCAGCATTTT. Translation gives CATSEGGNQPQHF.

The chain has TRBV10-1 and TRBJ1-6, with a possible D match to TRBD1 (5 bases). The CDR3 contains 13 residues. In germline, CDR1 is WNHNN, CDR2 SYGVQD (reference sequence). Trimming left V 0 bases short and J 13 bases short, with 10 bases between. The CDR3 DNA reads TGCGCCAGCAGTGAGTCCGTAAGGGGCCCCCTCCACTTT. Encoded protein: CASSESVRGPLHF.

On this clonotype itself: At one end the junction does not follow the germline gene, possibly because of a read error. The rearrangement links TRBV20-1 to TRBJ2-7, with D unclear. The CDR3 is made up of 13 amino acids. CDR1 is DFQATT and CDR2 is SNEGSKA in the germline V gene (reference sequence). The CDR3 DNA sequence: TGCAGTGCTATAATCCTTGGCTCCCACGAGCAGTACTTC. Protein: CSAIILGSHEQYF.